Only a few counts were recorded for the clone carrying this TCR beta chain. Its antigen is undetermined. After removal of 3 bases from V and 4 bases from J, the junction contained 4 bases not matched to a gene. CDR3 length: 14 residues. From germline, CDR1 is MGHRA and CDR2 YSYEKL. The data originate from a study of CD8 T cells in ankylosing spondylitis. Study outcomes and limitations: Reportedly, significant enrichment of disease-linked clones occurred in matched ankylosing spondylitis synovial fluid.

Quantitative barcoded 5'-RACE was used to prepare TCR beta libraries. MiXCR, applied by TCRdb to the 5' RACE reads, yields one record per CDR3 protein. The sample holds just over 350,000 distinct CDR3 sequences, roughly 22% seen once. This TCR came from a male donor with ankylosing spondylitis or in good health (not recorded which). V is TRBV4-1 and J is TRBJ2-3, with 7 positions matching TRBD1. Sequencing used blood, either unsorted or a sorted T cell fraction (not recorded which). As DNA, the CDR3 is TGCGCCAGCAGCCAGGTTCAGGGGGCAGATACGCAGTATTTT. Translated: CASSQVQGADTQYF.